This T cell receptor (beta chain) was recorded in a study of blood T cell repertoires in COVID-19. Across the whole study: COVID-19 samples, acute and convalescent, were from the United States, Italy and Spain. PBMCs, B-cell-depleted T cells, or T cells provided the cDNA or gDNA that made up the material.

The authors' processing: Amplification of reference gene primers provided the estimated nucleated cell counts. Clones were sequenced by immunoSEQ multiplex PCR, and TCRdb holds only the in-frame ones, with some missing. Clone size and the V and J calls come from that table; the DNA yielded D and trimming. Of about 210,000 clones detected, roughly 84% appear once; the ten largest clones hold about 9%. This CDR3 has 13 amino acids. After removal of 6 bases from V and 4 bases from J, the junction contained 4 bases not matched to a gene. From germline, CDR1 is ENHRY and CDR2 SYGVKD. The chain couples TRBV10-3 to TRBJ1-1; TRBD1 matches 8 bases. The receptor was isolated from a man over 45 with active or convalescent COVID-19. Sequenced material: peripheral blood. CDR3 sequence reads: CAIRSGQGTEAFF. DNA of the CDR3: TGTGCCATCAGATCTGGACAGGGCACTGAAGCTTTCTTT.